The 20 T cell receptor beta chains below all came from one sample that was sequenced in a study of graft-versus-host responses after intestinal transplantation. No antigen has been identified for these receptors. Method: immunoSEQ multiplex PCR; TCRdb's copy keeps in-frame clones and lacks some. The table shows tens of thousands of clones, with approximately 92% occurring only once. This specimen was unstimulated CD8+ T cells sorted from spleen or lymph node cells, taken before intestinal transplant. The receptor source for this set is a human donor who received an intestinal transplant.

The chain carries TRBV4-1 and TRBJ2-1; 12 nucleotides line up with TRBD2. Losses at the gene ends were 5 bases for V and 7 bases for J; bases not matched to a gene: 6. The CDR3 consists of 15 residues. CDR1 is MGHRA and CDR2 is YSYEKL in the germline V gene. CDR3 protein: CASSRLAGVRNEQFF. In nucleotides, the CDR3 is TGCGCCAGCAGCAGACTAGCGGGAGTCAGGAATGAGCAGTTCTTC.

The V and J genes are TRBV27 and TRBJ1-5; unclear D gene. The germline CDR1 and CDR2 sequences are MNHEY and SMNVEV (reference sequence). This CDR3 spans 13 amino acids. The V end lost 4 bases, the J end lost 3 bases, and 7 bases lay between the germline ends. The CDR3 region is CASSWEFNQPQHF. In nucleotides, the CDR3 is TGTGCCAGCAGTTGGGAGTTCAATCAGCCCCAGCATTTT.

This clone came up once. The V gene is TRBV7-9, the J gene TRBJ1-2, with TRBD1 matching over 7 bases. The germline V gene has CDR1 SEHNR and CDR2 FQNEAQ (reference sequence). The CDR3 length is 15 residues. The trim removed 1 base at V and 1 base at J, leaving 3 bases unmatched. CDR3 amino acids: CASSLGTGHNYGYTF. The CDR3 coding sequence is TGTGCCAGCAGCTTAGGGACAGGTCATAACTATGGCTACACCTTC.

The J gene is TRBJ2-1, the V gene TRBV19; 9 positions agree with TRBD2. The J segment lost 7 bases and the V segment lost 10 bases, leaving 8 bases of the junction unmatched. The CDR3 has 13 amino acids. Germline assignment: CDR1 LNHDA and CDR2 SQIVND (reference sequence). The CDR3 here is CATQRTSVNEQFF. The CDR3 DNA follows: TGTGCCACCCAGAGGACTAGCGTGAATGAGCAGTTCTTC.

The J gene is TRBJ2-1, the V gene TRBV6-5; 9 positions match TRBD2. The V gene end was trimmed by 6 bases and the J gene end by 4 bases; junction bases not matched to a gene: 7. CDR1 is MNHEY, CDR2 SVGAGI, per germline. The CDR3 length is 15 residues. CDR3 in amino acids: CASSPLAGLYNEQFF. The CDR3 region has the DNA TGTGCCAGCAGCCCCCTAGCGGGACTATACAATGAGCAGTTCTTC.

V gene TRBV5-5 combines with J gene TRBJ1-5; 8 nucleotides line up with TRBD1. Germline V gives CDR1 SGHKS, CDR2 YYEKEE (reference sequence). This CDR3 region has 16 residues. V lost 4 bases to trimming and J lost 2 bases; unmatched junction nucleotides: 8. CDR3 DNA sequence: TGTGCCAGCAGCAAGACAGGGGCCGGAGGCAATCAGCCCCAGCATTTT. Translated, it gives CASSKTGAGGNQPQHF.

The chain couples TRBV27 to TRBJ2-1; 13 nucleotides line up with TRBD2. There are 15 residues in the CDR3. Looked up from germline, CDR1 is MNHEY and CDR2 is SMNVEV (reference sequence). Losses at the gene ends were 5 bases for V and 14 bases for J; bases not matched to a gene: 12. Written as DNA, the CDR3 is TGTGCCAGCAGTCCCCGCCTCGGACTAGCGGGAGAAGAGTTCTTC. This sequence encodes CASSPRLGLAGEEFF.

The rearrangement joins TRBV7-9 to TRBJ1-1; tentative D call: TRBD1 (6 bases). The germline V and J ends were trimmed by 4 bases and 7 bases, with 28 bases remaining between them. Germline CDR1 reads SEHNR; CDR2 reads FQNEAQ (reference sequence). CDR3 length: 18 amino acids. CDR3 loop: CASSSFSGQNPPTDEAFF. The CDR3 DNA is TGTGCCAGCAGCTCATTCTCCGGACAGAATCCCCCAACGGATGAAGCTTTCTTT.

The J gene is TRBJ2-3, the V gene TRBV19; TRBD1 aligns across 10 bases. The V gene end was trimmed by 5 bases and the J gene end by 2 bases; junction bases not matched to a gene: 4. Germline V gene data show CDR1 as LNHDA and CDR2 as SQIVND (reference sequence). CDR3 length: 15 amino acids. CDR3 amino acids: CASSGTGEPTDTQYF. CDR3 coding DNA: TGTGCCAGTAGTGGGACAGGGGAACCCACAGATACGCAGTATTTT.

J is TRBJ2-1 and V is TRBV2; 7 bases match TRBD2. J was trimmed by 2 bases and V by 2 bases; bases with no gene match: 9. Germline CDR1 and CDR2: SNHLY and FYNNEI. This CDR3 has 17 residues. CDR3 amino acids: CASSEYVAGVTYNEQFF. In nucleotides, the CDR3 is TGTGCCAGCAGTGAATACGTCGCGGGAGTCACCTACAATGAGCAGTTCTTC.

The rearrangement links TRBV15 to TRBJ1-2; D might be TRBD1 (6 bases). Germline loops: CDR1 LNHNV, CDR2 YYDKDF (reference sequence). The CDR3 runs to 15 residues. V lost 5 bases and J lost 2, with 15 bases in between. CDR3 loop: CATSSNRQVNYGYTF. DNA of the CDR3: TGTGCCACCAGCTCTAATAGACAGGTCAACTATGGCTACACCTTC.

In nucleotides, the CDR3 is TGTGCCTCGGGACTAGCGGGTGTCCCCTCTGGGGCCAACGTCCTGACTTTC. It codes for CASGLAGVPSGANVLTF. The chain couples TRBV30 to TRBJ2-6; 12 positions agree with TRBD2. After removal of 7 bases from V and 0 bases from J, the junction contained 7 bases not matched to a gene. The CDR3 has 17 residues. Germline loops: CDR1 GTSNPN, CDR2 SVGIG (reference sequence).

The chain links TRBV12-5 to TRBJ2-3; 8 nucleotides line up with TRBD2. The CDR3 sequence is 15 residues long. The J segment lost 6 bases and the V segment lost 4 bases, leaving 9 bases of the junction unmatched. CDR1 and CDR2 from the germline V gene are LGHNT and FRNRAP. The CDR3 DNA follows: TGTGCTAGTGGTTCGCCCATTTCTAGCGGGGATACGCAGTATTTT. It specifies CASGSPISSGDTQYF.

This rearrangement joins TRBV19 to TRBJ1-5; 8 bases are a match to TRBD1. This CDR3 region has 14 residues. Germline assignment: CDR1 LNHDA and CDR2 SQIVND (reference sequence). Unmatched junction bases numbered 7, after V lost 9 bases and J lost 3 bases. CDR3 region: CASRQGQSNQPQHF. As DNA, the CDR3 is TGTGCCAGCAGACAGGGGCAGTCCAATCAGCCCCAGCATTTT.

V gene TRBV6-5 combines with J gene TRBJ2-7; D perhaps matches TRBD2 (5 bases). The V gene's germline CDR1 is MNHEY and CDR2 SVGAGI. The CDR3 is 14 residues long. V dropped 2 bases and J dropped 5 bases, with 13 bases sitting between them. Here the CDR3 reads CASSYRGPQNEQYF. The CDR3 DNA is TGTGCCAGCAGTTACCGCGGGCCTCAAAACGAGCAGTACTTC.

The chain employs TRBV6-5 and TRBJ1-2, with D tentatively TRBD1 (6 bases). V shed 0 bases and J shed 7 bases, with 12 bases lying between them. Germline V gene lookup returns CDR1 MNHEY and CDR2 SVGAGI. The CDR3 has 14 amino acids. The CDR3 nucleotides read TGTGCCAGCAGTTACTCGACGGGGGGCGGTGGCTACACCTTC. This sequence encodes CASSYSTGGGGYTF.

The V call is TRBV5-6, the J call TRBJ2-1, with TRBD2 as a possible D gene (6 bases). The CDR3 length is 12 residues. Trimming stripped 2 bases from V and 8 bases from J, with 8 bases between. Germline lookup yields CDR1 SGHDT and CDR2 YYEEEE. The CDR3 sequence: CASSLGGDEQFF. The DNA of the CDR3 is TGTGCCAGCAGCTTAGGAGGGGATGAGCAGTTCTTC. The full variable domain, rest sourced from reference TRBV5-6 and TRBJ2-1, is DAGVTQSPTHLIKTRGQQVTLRCSPKSGHDTVSWYQQALGQGPQFIFQYYEEEERQRGNFPDRFSGHQFPNYSSELNVNALLLGDSALYLCASSLGGDEQFFGPGTRLTVL.

This chain uses TRBV4-1 with TRBJ2-5; TRBD1 might be the D (5 bases). The CDR3 has 15 residues. CDR1 is MGHRA, CDR2 YSYEKL, per germline. V gave up 1 base and J gave up 5 bases, with 14 bases separating them. In nucleotides, the CDR3 is TGCGCCAGCAGCCAAGGAAGGGGTTCCGGGGAGACCCAGTACTTC. Its protein is CASSQGRGSGETQYF.

This clone was detected once. The chain carries TRBV9 and TRBJ1-2; TRBD1 aligns across 8 bases. The V segment lost 5 bases and the J segment 5 bases; nucleotides outside the gene matches: 38. Germline V gene data show CDR1 as SGDLS and CDR2 as YYNGEE. The CDR3 extends over 24 amino acids. For the CDR3, the DNA is TGTGCCAGCAGTGGGCATCGGACAGGAGGTAGTAACATTGTGGGGACAGGCCTCGGTTATGGCTACACCTTC. Protein: CASSGHRTGGSNIVGTGLGYGYTF.

This rearrangement joins TRBV6-5 to TRBJ1-6; no clear D gene. V was trimmed by 2 bases and J by 8 bases, leaving 4 bases between them. Germline V lookup: CDR1 MNHEY, CDR2 SVGAGI. CDR3 length: 12 amino acids. The CDR3: CASSYPDSPLHF. DNA of the CDR3: TGTGCCAGCAGTTACCCGGATTCACCCCTCCACTTT.